The entry below describes one TCR beta chain. The CDR3 loop spans 19 amino acids. Germline V gives CDR1 SGHTA, CDR2 FQGNSA. V was shortened by 3 bases and J by 7 bases, with 30 bases between the two germline ends. Source study methods: Nucleated cell counts were estimated from reference gene primer amplification. Produced via immunoSEQ multiplex PCR; TCRdb's table is partial and in-frame only. From that table come the V and J calls and clone size; the DNA was used to work out D and trimming. The sample consists of a few hundred thousand clones, approximately 86% of them appearing once. This entry is derived from a study of blood T cell repertoires in COVID-19. Across the whole study: The origin of the acute and convalescent COVID-19 samples was the United States, Italy and Spain. T cells, B-cell-depleted T cells, or PBMCs provided the cDNA or gDNA that served as material.

The receptor was isolated from a human donor in a cohort sampled during active COVID-19. This rearrangement joins TRBV7-2 to TRBJ1-2; D might be TRBD1 (6 bases). Sequenced input: peripheral blood. CDR3 nucleotide sequence: TGTGCCAGCAGCTTCCGCGCCGGGACAAACTATCCTCCCCTTTTTGGCTACACCTTC. Residues: CASSFRAGTNYPPLFGYTF.